This entry lists 4 T cell receptor beta chains sequenced from one sample in a study of T cells expressing NK-cell markers. TCRdb re-called the 5' RACE reads; one entry per CDR3 protein, DNA not given. The specimen's table records 350,000 to 400,000 distinct CDR3 sequences. The sequenced sample was blood T cells: a sorted CD56 or NKG2C T cell subset, CD4+ or CD8+ T cells, or bulk PBMC T cells (not recorded which). The origin of the receptors is a woman in her 50s in good health.

The chain uses TRBV12-5 and TRBJ1-5; there is no DNA to check the TCRdb D call of TRBD1. Germline V gene data show CDR1 as LGHNT and CDR2 as FRNRAP. The CDR3 has 16 amino acids. CDR3: CASGLGRDRGLQPQHF. Based on the CDR3 plus reference TRBV12-5 and TRBJ1-5, the full variable domain is DARVTQTPRHKVTEMGQEVTMRCQPILGHNTVFWYRQTMMQGLELLAYFRNRAPLDDSGMPKDRFSAEMPDATLATLKIQPSEPRDSAVYFCASGLGRDRGLQPQHFGDGTRLSIL.

This chain joins TRBV12-3 or TRBV12-4 and TRBJ1-3; TCRdb lists TRBD1, though no DNA is available to test this call. CDR3 length: 15 amino acids. CDR3 protein: CASSSDRIFINTIYF.

The gene calls are TRBV6-5 and TRBJ2-2; checking the TCRdb D call of TRBD1 is not possible without DNA. The germline gives CDR1 MNHEY, CDR2 SVGAGI. The CDR3 extends over 15 amino acids. The CDR3 loop is CASSYGGGSTGELFF.

The genes are TRBV6-5 and TRBJ2-2; TCRdb's D call of TRBD2 is untestable without DNA. This CDR3 has 15 residues. The germline CDR1 and CDR2 sequences are MNHEY and SVGAGI. CDR3 loop: CASSPTSGRAGELFF.